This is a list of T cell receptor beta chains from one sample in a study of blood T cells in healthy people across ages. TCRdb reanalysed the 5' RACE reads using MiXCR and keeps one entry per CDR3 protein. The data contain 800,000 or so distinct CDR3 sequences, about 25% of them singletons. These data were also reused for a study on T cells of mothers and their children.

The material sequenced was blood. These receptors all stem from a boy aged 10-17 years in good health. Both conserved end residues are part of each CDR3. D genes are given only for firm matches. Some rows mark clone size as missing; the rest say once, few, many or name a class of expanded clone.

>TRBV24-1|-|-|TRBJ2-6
CTNLPGANVLTF
TGTACCAACCTCCCTGGGGCCAACGTCCTGACTTTC
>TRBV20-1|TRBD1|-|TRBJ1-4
CSARSDRGLEVGEKLFF
TGCAGTGCTAGGTCGGACAGGGGGCTCGAGGTCGGTGAAAAACTGTTTTTT
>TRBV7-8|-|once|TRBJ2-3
CASSLEWEGTDTQYF
TGTGCCAGCAGCTTGGAGTGGGAGGGCACAGATACGCAGTATTTT
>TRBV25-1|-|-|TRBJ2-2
CAIRVNTGELFF
TGTGCCATTCGAGTGAACACCGGGGAGCTGTTTTTT
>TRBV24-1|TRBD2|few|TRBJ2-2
CATSESAPSGANTGELFF
TGTGCCACCAGTGAGTCCGCACCGAGCGGGGCGAACACCGGGGAGCTGTTTTTT
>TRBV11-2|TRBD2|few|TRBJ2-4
CASTGGRGRVTTLAKNIQYF
TGTGCCAGCACCGGCGGGAGGGGTCGAGTCACAACTCTAGCCAAAAACATTCAGTACTTC
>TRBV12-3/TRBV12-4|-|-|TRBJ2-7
CASTHPSREASLLDEQYF
TGTGCCAGCACTCACCCGTCGAGGGAGGCTTCACTCCTGGACGAGCAGTACTTC
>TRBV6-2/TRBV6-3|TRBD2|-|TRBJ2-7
CASSYRRGAYEQYF
TGTGCCAGCAGTTACCGGCGGGGGGCTTACGAGCAGTACTTC
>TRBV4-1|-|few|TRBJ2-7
CASSQDSAGAYEQYF
TGCGCCAGCAGCCAAGATTCCGCTGGGGCCTACGAGCAGTACTTC
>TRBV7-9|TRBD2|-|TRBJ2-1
CASSSSGTSFDEQFF
TGTGCCAGCAGCTCTTCCGGGACTAGCTTCGATGAGCAGTTCTTC
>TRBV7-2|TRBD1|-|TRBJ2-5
CASSSGTVKGTQYF
TGTGCCAGCAGTTCCGGGACAGTAAAAGGGACCCAGTACTTC
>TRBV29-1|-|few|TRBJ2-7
CSVGVAFPTYEQYF
TGCAGCGTTGGGGTCGCCTTTCCCACCTACGAGCAGTACTTC
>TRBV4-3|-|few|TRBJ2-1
CASSQDEGFSYNEQFF
TGCGCCAGCAGCCAAGATGAGGGGTTCTCCTACAATGAGCAGTTCTTC
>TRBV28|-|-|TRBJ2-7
CASRTNLGALYEQYF
TGTGCCAGCAGAACAAATCTCGGGGCCCTCTACGAGCAGTACTTC
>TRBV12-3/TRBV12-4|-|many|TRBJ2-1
CASSLARTLYNEQFF
TGTGCCAGCAGTTTAGCGCGGACACTCTACAATGAGCAGTTCTTC
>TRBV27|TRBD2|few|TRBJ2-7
CASSPRLAGEGREQYF
TGTGCCAGCAGTCCCCGCCTAGCGGGAGAAGGACGCGAGCAGTACTTC
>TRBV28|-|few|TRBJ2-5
CASSLLTARPQYF
TGTGCCAGCAGTTTATTGACTGCTAGGCCCCAGTACTTC
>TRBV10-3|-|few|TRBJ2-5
CAISESQGEETQYF
TGTGCCATCAGTGAGTCTCAAGGGGAAGAGACCCAGTACTTC
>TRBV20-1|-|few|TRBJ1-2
CSARDAGVGYGYTF
TGCAGTGCTAGAGATGCAGGTGTAGGGTATGGCTACACCTTC
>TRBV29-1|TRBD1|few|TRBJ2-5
CSAAGTGKAETQYF
TGCAGCGCCGCCGGGACAGGGAAGGCGGAGACCCAGTACTTC
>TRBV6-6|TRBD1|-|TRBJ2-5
CASSYSAGQGEETQYF
TGTGCCAGCAGTTACTCGGCCGGACAGGGGGAAGAGACCCAGTACTTC
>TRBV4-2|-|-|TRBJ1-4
CASSQDDIEGSWKKLFF
TGTGCCAGCAGCCAAGATGATATCGAGGGGAGTTGGAAAAAACTGTTTTTT
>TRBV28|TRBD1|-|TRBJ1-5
CASSLEYGTGLKGNQPQHF
TGTGCCAGCAGCCTAGAGTACGGGACAGGGCTTAAGGGCAATCAGCCCCAGCATTTT
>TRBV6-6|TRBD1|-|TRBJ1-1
CASSSTGARGAFF
TGTGCCAGCAGTTCCACAGGGGCTAGAGGAGCTTTCTTT
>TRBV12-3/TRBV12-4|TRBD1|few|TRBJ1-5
CASSSGQGIAIEPQHF
TGTGCCAGCAGTTCTGGACAGGGTATAGCAATAGAGCCCCAGCATTTT
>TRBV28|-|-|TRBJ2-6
CASRGGYGANVLTF
TGTGCCAGCCGTGGCGGGTACGGGGCCAACGTCCTGACTTTC
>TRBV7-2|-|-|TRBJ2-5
CASRRAGETQYF
TGTGCCAGCAGGCGGGCGGGGGAGACCCAGTACTTC
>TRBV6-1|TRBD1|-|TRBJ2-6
CASRRQGSVSGANVLTF
TGTGCCAGCAGGCGACAGGGTTCGGTCTCTGGGGCCAACGTCCTGACTTTC
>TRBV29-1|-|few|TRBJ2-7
CSVETQSYEQYF
TGCAGCGTTGAAACCCAGTCCTACGAGCAGTACTTC
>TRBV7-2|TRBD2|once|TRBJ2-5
CASSPARTSGRLQETQYF
TGTGCCAGCAGCCCCGCACGGACTAGCGGGAGGCTCCAAGAGACCCAGTACTTC
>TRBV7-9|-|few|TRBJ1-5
CASTGAIGNQPQHF
TGTGCCAGCACAGGGGCGATAGGCAATCAGCCCCAGCATTTT
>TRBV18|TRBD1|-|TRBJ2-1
CASSPPGQGVVTTDEQFF
TGTGCCAGCTCACCACCGGGACAGGGTGTAGTTACAACTGATGAGCAGTTCTTC
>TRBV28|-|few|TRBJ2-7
CASSSRGGAYEQYF
TGTGCCAGCAGTTCCCGAGGGGGGGCCTACGAGCAGTACTTC
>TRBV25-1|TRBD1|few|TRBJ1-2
CASSGQGPFYGYTF
TGTGCCAGCAGCGGACAGGGGCCGTTCTATGGCTACACCTTC
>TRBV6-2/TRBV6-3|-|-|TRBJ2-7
CASSLSLEGYEQYF
TGTGCCAGCAGTCTCTCATTGGAGGGCTACGAGCAGTACTTC
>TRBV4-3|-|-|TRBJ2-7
CASSQELTPTYEQYF
TGCGCCAGCAGCCAAGAATTGACACCAACTTACGAGCAGTACTTC
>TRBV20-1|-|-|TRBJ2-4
CSASGQPYGNIQYF
TGCAGTGCTAGTGGACAGCCTTATGGGAACATTCAGTACTTC
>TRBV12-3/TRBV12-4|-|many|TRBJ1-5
CASSLSLNQPQHF
TGTGCCAGCAGTTTATCTCTCAATCAGCCCCAGCATTTT
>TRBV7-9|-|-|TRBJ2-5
CASSSDDTQETQYF
TGTGCCAGCAGCTCCGACGATACCCAAGAGACCCAGTACTTC